The T cell receptor beta chain under discussion was sequenced for a study of regulatory T cells in long-lasting Graves disease. Time point given: persistent/refractory GD, antithyroid drugs over 5 years with positive TRAb. Extracted RNA from PBMCs served as the source of the TCR library. Germline CDR1 is MNHNS and CDR2 is SASEGT. The length of the CDR3 is 15 residues. Trimming cost V 6 bases and J 0 bases, with 12 bases left between them. In this sample, this clonotype turned up many times. The antigen remains unidentified. Study observations and caveats: Small numbers of samples may have cut accuracy.

Library construction for TCR beta used iRepertoire HTBI primers and Arm-PCR of CDR3 regions. From the multiplex PCR reads, TCRdb called clonotypes with MiXCR, one entry per CDR3 protein. The sample yields about 460,000 distinct CDR3 sequences, 22% seen once. The source was peripheral blood mononuclear cells (PBMCs), collected when the disease was refractory, from a patient treated with antithyroid drugs. This chain connects TRBV6-1 to TRBJ1-3; D might be TRBD1 (5 bases). The TCR comes from a female donor with Graves disease. CDR3 loop: CASSSDSRSGNTIYF. Written as DNA, the CDR3 is TGTGCCAGCAGCTCAGACAGTCGCTCTGGAAACACCATATATTTT.